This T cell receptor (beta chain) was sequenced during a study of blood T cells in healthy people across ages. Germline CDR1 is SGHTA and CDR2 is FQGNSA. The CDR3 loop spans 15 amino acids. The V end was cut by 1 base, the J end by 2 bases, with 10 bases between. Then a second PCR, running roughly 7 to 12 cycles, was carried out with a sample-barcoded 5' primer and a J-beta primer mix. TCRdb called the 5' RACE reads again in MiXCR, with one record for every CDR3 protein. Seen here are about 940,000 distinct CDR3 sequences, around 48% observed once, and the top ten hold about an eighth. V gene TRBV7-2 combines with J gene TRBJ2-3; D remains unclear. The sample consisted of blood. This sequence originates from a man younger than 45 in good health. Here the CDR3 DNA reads TGTGCCAGCAGCTTAGTTCCGGGTTTCACAGATACGCAGTATTTT. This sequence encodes CASSLVPGFTDTQYF.